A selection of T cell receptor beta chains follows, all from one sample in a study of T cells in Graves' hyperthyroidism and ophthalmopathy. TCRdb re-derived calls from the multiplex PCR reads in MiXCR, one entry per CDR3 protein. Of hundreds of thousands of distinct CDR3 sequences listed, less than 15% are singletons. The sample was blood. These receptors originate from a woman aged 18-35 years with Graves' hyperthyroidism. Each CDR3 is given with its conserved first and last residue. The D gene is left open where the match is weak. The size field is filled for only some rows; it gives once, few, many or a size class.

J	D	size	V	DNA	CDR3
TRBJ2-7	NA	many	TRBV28	TGTGCCAGCAGGACCCTCGGGGCGGCAGGTTTCTACGAGCAGTACTTC	CASRTLGAAGFYEQYF
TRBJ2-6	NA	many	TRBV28	TGTGCCAGCAGTTTGTGGAGCTCTGGGGCCAACGTCCTGACTTTC	CASSLWSSGANVLTF
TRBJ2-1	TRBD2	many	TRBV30	TGTGCCTGGAGTGCGCCGGGACTAGCGTTGTTTGAGCAGTTCTTC	CAWSAPGLALFEQFF
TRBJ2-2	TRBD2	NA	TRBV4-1	TGCGCCAGCAGCCAAGTGATGGGAGGGCTAAACACCGGGGAGCTGTTTTTT	CASSQVMGGLNTGELFF
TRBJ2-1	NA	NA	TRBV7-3	TGTGCCAGCAGCTTAAGCCCCCTCGGGGGCGTCGATGAGCAGTTCTTC	CASSLSPLGGVDEQFF
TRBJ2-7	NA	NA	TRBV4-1	TGCGCCAGCAGCCAACGTTACACACTAGCTAGAAGGGACGAGCAGTACTTC	CASSQRYTLARRDEQYF
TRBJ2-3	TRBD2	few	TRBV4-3	TGCGCCAGCAGCCAAGGGGGACTAGCGGTTCGCACAGATACGCAGTATTTT	CASSQGGLAVRTDTQYF
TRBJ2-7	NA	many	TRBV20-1	TGCAGTCCCTCAGCTAACCATTACGAGCAGTACTTC	CSPSANHYEQYF
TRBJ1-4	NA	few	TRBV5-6	TGTGCCAGCAGCCCAAAAAGGTTCCTTAATGAAAAACTGTTTTTT	CASSPKRFLNEKLFF
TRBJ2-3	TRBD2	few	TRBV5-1	TGCGCCAGCAGCGGACTAGCGGGAGTGTCCGATACGCAGTATTTT	CASSGLAGVSDTQYF
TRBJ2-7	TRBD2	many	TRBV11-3	TGTGCCAGCAACCTAGGCGGGAGCTGGGACGAGCAGTACTTC	CASNLGGSWDEQYF
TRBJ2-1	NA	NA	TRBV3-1	TGTGCCAGCAGCCAAGTCGGGCCTAGCGAGAGGCCACCCTTCTCCTACAATGAGCAGTTCTTC	CASSQVGPSERPPFSYNEQFF
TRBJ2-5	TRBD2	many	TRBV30	TGTGCCTCACCCCCAAGACTAGCGCACCAAGAGACCCAGTACTTC	CASPPRLAHQETQYF
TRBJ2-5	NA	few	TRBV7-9	TGTGCCAGCAGCATTCCATATGTGGAAGAGACCCAGTACTTC	CASSIPYVEETQYF
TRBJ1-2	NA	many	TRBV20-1	TGCAGTGCTAGTCGGGTACACAACTATGGCTACACCTTC	CSASRVHNYGYTF
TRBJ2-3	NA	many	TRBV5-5	TGTGCCAGCAGCTTGTCCTATGGCACAGATACGCAGTATTTT	CASSLSYGTDTQYF
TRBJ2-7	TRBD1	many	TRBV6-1	TGTGCCAGCAGTACTAGACAGGGCGTGGGGTCCTACGAGCAGTACTTC	CASSTRQGVGSYEQYF
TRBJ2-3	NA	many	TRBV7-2	TGTGCCAGCAGCTTACTCGGGAGCGATACGCAGTATTTT	CASSLLGSDTQYF
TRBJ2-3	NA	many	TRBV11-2	TGTGCCAGCAGCCCGTTTTGGCGCACAGATACGCAGTATTTT	CASSPFWRTDTQYF
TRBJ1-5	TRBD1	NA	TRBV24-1	TGTGCCGCCAGTGACTCTGGGACAGCAAGCAATCAGCCCCAGCATTTT	CAASDSGTASNQPQHF
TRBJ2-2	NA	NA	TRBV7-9	TGTGCCAGCAGCTTATATCCTCGCCTTAACACCGGGGAGCTGTTTTTT	CASSLYPRLNTGELFF
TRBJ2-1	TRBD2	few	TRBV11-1	TGTGCCAGCAGCTTGAGCGGGACGCTCTACAATGAGCAGTTCTTC	CASSLSGTLYNEQFF
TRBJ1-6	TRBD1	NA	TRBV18	TGTGCCAGCTCACCAACAGGGACAGCGAATTCACCCCTCCACTTT	CASSPTGTANSPLHF
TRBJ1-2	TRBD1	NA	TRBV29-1	TGCAGCGTTGTTTCGGGACAGGCAGCCTACACCTTC	CSVVSGQAAYTF
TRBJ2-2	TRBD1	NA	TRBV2	TGTGCCACCGGACAGGGGTCCTACACCGGGGAGCTGTTTTTT	CATGQGSYTGELFF
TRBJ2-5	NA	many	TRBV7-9	TGTGCCAGCAGCTTGGGGCGGCAGGGGACCTTGGAGACCCAGTACTTC	CASSLGRQGTLETQYF
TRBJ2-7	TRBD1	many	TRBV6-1	TGTGCCAGCAGTCCTCGACAGGGTGGTGTCGAGCAGTACTTC	CASSPRQGGVEQYF
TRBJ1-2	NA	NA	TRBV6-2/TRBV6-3	TGTGCCAGCAGTCCAGACGGCCTATCCTATGGCTACACCTTC	CASSPDGLSYGYTF